A single T cell receptor (beta chain) is shown here with its context. This entry comes from a study of shared clonotypes between healthy human individuals. The data were produced by immunoSEQ multiplex PCR, yet TCRdb's version contains in-frame clones alone and is incomplete. The table has fewer than 1.4 million clones, about four fifths seen once. CDR1 is ENHRY, CDR2 SYGVKD, per germline. The length of the CDR3 is 14 residues. The V end was cut by 8 bases, the J end by 0 bases, with 14 bases between. All donors were healthy HIV-negative adults lacking recent acute infections or vaccinations. The sample taken for sequencing was memory CD4+ T cells from PBMCs. Sample subset: CD45RA-negative fraction. The receptor was derived from a man younger than 30 in good health. Some clones in this sample may be carry-over from other donors' samples. The chain joins TRBV10-3 to TRBJ2-7, with D possibly TRBD2 on 6 matching bases. In nucleotides, the CDR3 is TGTGCCATCTCTACTAGCTTGAGCTCCTACGAGCAGTACTTC. This sequence encodes CAISTSLSSYEQYF.